The 8 T cell receptor beta chains listed next were all sequenced from one sample in a study of T cell responses to AZD1222 COVID-19 vaccine. Sequenced by immunoSEQ multiplex PCR; TCRdb stores in-frame clones only, minus some. This sample has fewer than 130,000 clones, with roughly 92% found just once. Sequenced material: peripheral blood, taken 28 days after the second AZD1222 dose. The source of these receptors is an adult who received the AZD1222 COVID-19 vaccine.

The chain is built from TRBV19 and TRBJ2-3, with D possibly matching TRBD2 (6 bases). The ends were cut back, 3 bases at V and 5 bases at J, with 9 bases in the middle. The CDR3 is made up of 13 amino acids. Germline assignment: CDR1 LNHDA and CDR2 SQIVND (reference sequence). The CDR3 loop is CASSILGGDTQYF. The DNA for the CDR3 is TGTGCCAGTAGTATCCTGGGGGGAGATACGCAGTATTTT.

The rearrangement links TRBV4-1 to TRBJ2-7, with D possibly matching TRBD2 (5 bases). Germline V gene data show CDR1 as MGHRA and CDR2 as YSYEKL. The CDR3 is made up of 13 amino acids. V shed 0 bases and J shed 3 bases, with 6 bases lying between them. For the CDR3, the DNA is TGCGCCAGCAGCCAAGATCGGGACTACGAGCAGTACTTC. This gives the protein CASSQDRDYEQYF.

The genes are TRBV19 and TRBJ1-6; no firm D call. From germline, CDR1 is LNHDA and CDR2 SQIVND (reference sequence). The CDR3 loop spans 12 amino acids. Trimming removed 6 bases at V and 8 bases at J, with 8 bases between. CDR3 amino acids: CASRPRDSPLHF. The CDR3 DNA reads as TGTGCCAGTAGGCCCAGAGATTCACCCCTCCACTTT.

This clone was found once. The chain recombines TRBV15 with TRBJ1-4; perhaps TRBD1 as D (6 bases). Germline lookup yields CDR1 LNHNV and CDR2 YYDKDF (reference sequence). V was trimmed by 0 bases and J by 5 bases, leaving 13 bases between them. The CDR3 has 16 amino acids. CDR3 bases: TGTGCCACCAGCAGAGATGACGCAGGGGTCAATGAAAAACTGTTTTTT. It yields the protein CATSRDDAGVNEKLFF. Using reference TRBV15 and TRBJ1-4 for the parts outside the CDR3, the full variable domain is DAMVIQNPRYQVTQFGKPVTLSCSQTLNHNVMYWYQQKSSQAPKLLFHYYDKDFNNEADTPDNFQSRRPNTSFCFLDIRSPGLGDTAMYLCATSRDDAGVNEKLFFGSGTQLSVL.

The V and J genes are TRBV5-1 and TRBJ2-5; D is unclear. This CDR3 is 12 amino acids long. Germline V gene sequence: CDR1 SGHRS, CDR2 YFSETQ. V was trimmed by 1 base and J by 1 base, leaving 2 bases between them. DNA for the CDR3: TGCGCCAGCAGCTTGCCCCAAGAGACCCAGTACTTC. It is translated as CASSLPQETQYF.

The genes are TRBV19 and TRBJ2-7; D not certain. CDR3 size: 11 residues. Trimming took 6 bases from V and 3 from J, leaving 6 bases between them. Germline CDR1 and CDR2: LNHDA and SQIVND (reference sequence). CDR3 residues: CASSYNYEQYF. The CDR3 DNA follows: TGTGCCAGTAGCTACAACTACGAGCAGTACTTC.

The genes are TRBV6-2 or TRBV6-3 and TRBJ2-5, with 12 nucleotides matching TRBD2. V shed 0 bases and J 7 bases; nucleotides not matched to a gene: 3. The germline V gene encodes CDR1 MNHEY and CDR2 SVGEGT. The CDR3 loop spans 15 amino acids. The CDR3 DNA is TGTGCCAGCAGTTACTCCGCTAGCGGGGGGGCGACCCAGTACTTC. Its protein is CASSYSASGGATQYF.

This clone was counted once. V usage is TRBV10-3 and J usage is TRBJ2-2; maybe TRBD2 (6 bases). This CDR3 has 14 residues. Trimming took 6 bases from V and 7 from J, leaving 15 bases between them. CDR1 is ENHRY, CDR2 SYGVKD, per germline. In DNA, the CDR3 is TGTGCCATCAGAAGCTGGGGGGAAAACGGGGAGCTGTTTTTT. It encodes CAIRSWGENGELFF.